Shown below are 26 T cell receptor beta chains from a single sample sequenced in a study of T cells in Graves' hyperthyroidism and ophthalmopathy. The investigators amplified TCR beta CDR3 regions from RNA transcripts. In the first-round RT-PCR of the TCR CDR3, the HTBI primer set was used. TCRdb passed the multiplex PCR reads through MiXCR, listing each CDR3 protein once. The repertoire holds about 640,000 distinct CDR3 sequences, around 20% seen once, with roughly 30% in the top ten. Input material: blood. The origin of the receptors is a man aged 25-40 years with Graves' ophthalmopathy.

V gene TRBV30 combines with J gene TRBJ2-2, with D uncertain. The V and J ends lost 8 bases and 1 base respectively, with 5 bases between them. Germline CDR1 and CDR2: GTSNPN and SVGIG (reference sequence). The CDR3 is 11 amino acids. The CDR3 sequence: CAHGNTGELFF. The DNA for the CDR3 is TGTGCCCACGGGAACACCGGGGAGCTGTTTTTT.

This clonotype occurred a few times. The V and J genes are TRBV3-1 and TRBJ2-4; 7 bases map to TRBD1. The CDR3 has 16 residues. From germline, CDR1 is LGHDT and CDR2 YNNKEL (reference sequence). V trimming: 3 bases; J trimming: 0 bases; junction bases outside the gene matches: 5. The CDR3 nucleotides read TGTGCCAGCAGCCAGGGGGACAGCCTAGCCAAAAACATTCAGTACTTC. It is translated as CASSQGDSLAKNIQYF.

The gene calls are TRBV20-1 and TRBJ2-7; 8 bases map to TRBD2. V lost 0 bases to trimming and J lost 1 base; unmatched junction nucleotides: 8. Germline assignment: CDR1 DFQATT and CDR2 SNEGSKA (reference sequence). This CDR3 is 16 amino acids long. CDR3 nucleotide sequence: TGCAGTGCTAGAGACCCACTAGCGGAACGTTCCTACGAGCAGTACTTC. This sequence encodes CSARDPLAERSYEQYF.

This clonotype appeared many times. The chain employs TRBV28 and TRBJ1-1, with 7 bases that match TRBD1. Trimming removed 6 bases from V and 3 bases from J; junction bases left unmatched: 7. This CDR3 region has 14 residues. Germline V gene lookup returns CDR1 MDHEN and CDR2 SYDVKM. The CDR3 region has the DNA TGTGCCAGCAGAGACAGGGCTCGTCACACTGAAGCTTTCTTT. Translating it yields CASRDRARHTEAFF. Based on the CDR3 plus reference TRBV28 and TRBJ1-1, the full variable domain is DVKVTQSSRYLVKRTGEKVFLECVQDMDHENMFWYRQDPGLGLRLIYFSYDVKMKEKGDIPEGYSVSREKKERFSLILESASTNQTSMYLCASRDRARHTEAFFGQGTRLTVV.

The chain links TRBV19 to TRBJ1-1; D remains unclear. There are 13 residues in the CDR3. CDR1 is LNHDA, CDR2 SQIVND, per germline (reference sequence). The germline V and J ends were trimmed by 1 base and 4 bases, with 7 bases remaining between them. This CDR3 reads CASSIAGTTEAFF. DNA of the CDR3: TGTGCCAGTAGTATAGCAGGAACCACTGAAGCTTTCTTT. The full variable domain, completed using reference TRBV19 and TRBJ1-1, is DGGITQSPKYLFRKEGQNVTLSCEQNLNHDAMYWYRQDPGQGLRLIYYSQIVNDFQKGDIAEGYSVSREKKESFPLTVTSAQKNPTAFYLCASSIAGTTEAFFGQGTRLTVV.

This clonotype was picked up many times. The chain has TRBV28 and TRBJ1-2; tentative D call: TRBD1 (6 bases). V was cut by 9 bases and J by 2 bases, with 10 bases left in between. Germline V gives CDR1 MDHEN, CDR2 SYDVKM. This CDR3 region has 12 residues. In nucleotides, the CDR3 is TGTGCCAGTAGGACAGTCAACTATGGCTACACCTTC. It is translated as CASRTVNYGYTF.

The table lists this clonotype with a count of one. V usage is TRBV11-2 and J usage is TRBJ2-5; D is uncertain. V lost 4 bases, J lost 3 bases, and 6 bases lay in between. Germline values: CDR1 SGHAT, CDR2 FQNNGV. This CDR3 has 12 residues. CDR3 DNA: TGTGCCAGCAGCTCCCTGGAAGAGACCCAGTACTTC. This sequence encodes CASSSLEETQYF.

This clonotype was seen a few times. V gene TRBV20-1 combines with J gene TRBJ1-5; 8 bases fit TRBD1. This CDR3 is built from 15 residues. CDR1 is DFQATT and CDR2 is SNEGSKA in the germline V gene (reference sequence). The V segment lost 6 bases and the J segment 2 bases; nucleotides outside the gene matches: 9. The CDR3 bases are TGCAGTGCCGCGACAGGGGTAAGGGGCAATCAGCCCCAGCATTTT. Its protein product is CSAATGVRGNQPQHF.

This clonotype appeared once. The chain uses TRBV4-2 and TRBJ2-6; possible D gene TRBD2, 6 bases. The germline V and J ends were trimmed by 4 bases and 0 bases, with 13 bases remaining between them. Germline V gives CDR1 LGHNA, CDR2 YNFKEQ. This CDR3 is built from 17 residues. CDR3 coding DNA: TGTGCCAGCAGCCCGGCGAGGACTAACTCTGGGGCCAACGTCCTGACTTTC. It is translated as CASSPARTNSGANVLTF.

This rearrangement joins TRBV20-1 to TRBJ2-3; TRBD1 or TRBD2 may be the D gene (5 bases each). Germline CDR1 is DFQATT and CDR2 is SNEGSKA (reference sequence). The CDR3 length is 13 residues. V dropped 6 bases and J dropped 1 base, with 11 bases sitting between them. CDR3 nucleotide sequence: TGCAGTGCCCCCGGGGCTGGCACAGATACGCAGTATTTT. Protein product: CSAPGAGTDTQYF.

V and J are TRBV10-2 and TRBJ1-1; D gene ambiguous. The CDR3 length is 10 residues. Germline V gives CDR1 WSHSY, CDR2 SAAADI. The germline V and J ends were trimmed by 2 bases and 11 bases, with 6 bases remaining between them. CDR3 bases: TGCGCCAGCAGTGAGGATAGGGCTTTCTTT. This sequence encodes CASSEDRAFF.

This clonotype was detected a few times. The chain is built from TRBV10-3 and TRBJ2-1; D ambiguous. The CDR3 is 15 amino acids. V was trimmed by 1 base and J by 0 bases, leaving 7 bases between them. Per the germline V gene, CDR1 is ENHRY and CDR2 is SYGVKD. The CDR3 nucleotides are TGTGCCATCAGTGAGTTAGGAAGCTCCTACAATGAGCAGTTCTTC. Residues: CAISELGSSYNEQFF.

This clonotype was detected only a few times. The chain carries TRBV20-1 and TRBJ2-7, with D perhaps matching TRBD2 (7 bases). Germline assignment: CDR1 DFQATT and CDR2 SNEGSKA (reference sequence). Trimming pared 3 bases from V and 3 bases from J, leaving 18 bases between. The CDR3 spans 15 residues. CDR3 coding DNA: TGCAGTGCTAGGGGGGGGGGCGATAGTCTCTACGAGCAGTACTTC. Protein sequence: CSARGGGDSLYEQYF.

This clonotype was counted only a few times. The V call is TRBV4-1, the J call TRBJ2-3; D is perhaps TRBD1 or TRBD2 (5 bases each). The CDR3 is 15 amino acids. Germline assignment: CDR1 MGHRA and CDR2 YSYEKL. V was shortened by 3 bases and J by 2 bases, with 12 bases between the two germline ends. Written as DNA, the CDR3 is TGCGCCAGCAGCCAGGCGAGGGGAGTCACAGATACGCAGTATTTT. This translates into CASSQARGVTDTQYF.

This clonotype showed up just a few times. The chain is built from TRBV5-5 and TRBJ2-5; weak D call: TRBD2 (6 bases). Germline values: CDR1 SGHKS, CDR2 YYEKEE (reference sequence). This CDR3 comprises 15 residues. V lost 2 bases to trimming and J lost 5 bases, with 16 bases between them. The CDR3 loop reads CASSLGSGSGETQYF. CDR3 sequence (DNA): TGTGCCAGCAGCTTAGGTAGTGGGAGCGGGGAGACCCAGTACTTC.

The rearrangement links TRBV2 to TRBJ2-2, with TRBD1 identical over 9 bases. Trimming at V came to 8 bases and at J to 6 bases, leaving 7 bases not matched to a gene. There are 14 residues in the CDR3. Germline V CDR1 and CDR2: SNHLY, FYNNEI. CDR3 nucleotide sequence: TGTGCCAGCTCCGGGACAGGGACCGCCGGGGAGCTGTTTTTT. Translated: CASSGTGTAGELFF. Combining the CDR3 with reference TRBV2 and TRBJ2-2 gives the whole variable domain EPEVTQTPSHQVTQMGQEVILRCVPISNHLYFYWYRQILGQKVEFLVSFYNNEISEKSEIFDDQFSVERPDGSNFTLKIRSTKLEDSAMYFCASSGTGTAGELFFGEGSRLTVL.

This clonotype has only a few counts. This sequence joins TRBV7-9 and TRBJ2-5, with a tentative D call TRBD1 (6 bases). There are 16 residues in the CDR3. The V and J ends lost 4 bases and 1 base respectively, with 16 bases between them. Per germline, CDR1 SEHNR and CDR2 FQNEAQ (reference sequence). CDR3 nucleotides: TGTGCCAGCAGCTCGGCAGGGGTTACCCGCCAAGAGACCCAGTACTTC. It yields the protein CASSSAGVTRQETQYF. Full variable domain (outside the CDR3, taken from reference TRBV7-9 and TRBJ2-5): DTGVSQNPRHKITKRGQNVTFRCDPISEHNRLYWYRQTLGQGPEFLTYFQNEAQLEKSRLLSDRFSAERPKGSFSTLEIQRTEQGDSAMYLCASSSAGVTRQETQYFGPGTRLLVL.

This clonotype was seen only a few times. Sequence at one end of the junction differs from germline and may be a read error. J is TRBJ2-7 and V is TRBV20-1; 9 nucleotides match TRBD2. The CDR3 length is 17 residues. Per germline, CDR1 DFQATT and CDR2 SNEGSKA (reference sequence). CDR3 loop: CSAPEFSGRRGPYEQYF. CDR3 nucleotides: TGTAGTGCTCCCGAATTTAGCGGGAGAAGGGGGCCCTACGAGCAGTACTTC.

The chain has TRBV5-1 and TRBJ2-6, with TRBD2 matching over 8 bases. The trim removed 6 bases at V and 1 base at J, leaving 6 bases unmatched. The CDR3 length is 16 residues. CDR1 is SGHRS and CDR2 is YFSETQ in the germline V gene. The DNA for the CDR3 is TGCGCCAGCAACGGGGGGGCGATTTCTGGGGCCAACGTCCTGACTTTC. Encoded protein: CASNGGAISGANVLTF.

This clonotype was seen a single time. The junction departs from the called germline gene at one end, perhaps through a read error. The chain uses TRBV29-1 and TRBJ2-1; D uncertain. Germline CDR1 is SQVTM and CDR2 is ANQGSEA. CDR3 size: 13 residues. DNA for the CDR3: TGCAGCGTTGGGCAGGCGAACTACAATGAGCAGTCCTTC. This translates into CSVGQANYNEQSF.

This clonotype was observed many times. This chain connects TRBV7-9 to TRBJ1-1; D is possibly TRBD1 (6 bases). Per germline, CDR1 SEHNR and CDR2 FQNEAQ (reference sequence). This CDR3 has 13 residues. Trimming removed 6 bases from V and 2 bases from J, with 10 bases in between. CDR3 bases: TGTGCCAGCAGAGGGGACACAAACACTGAAGCTTTCTTT. Amino acid sequence: CASRGDTNTEAFF.

This clonotype was recorded many times. The rearrangement joins TRBV7-2 to TRBJ2-7; D perhaps matches TRBD2 (5 bases). Trimming removed 1 base from V and 3 bases from J, with 7 bases in between. The CDR3 contains 13 residues. Germline V gene sequence: CDR1 SGHTA, CDR2 FQGNSA. The CDR3 bases are TGTGCCAGCAGCTTAGGCCGGGACTACGAGCAGTACTTC. It specifies CASSLGRDYEQYF.

The V call is TRBV30, the J call TRBJ2-7, with D unclear. CDR3 length equals 15 residues. V was trimmed by 3 bases and J by 0 bases, leaving 15 bases between them. CDR1 and CDR2 (germline): GTSNPN, SVGIG (reference sequence). The chain's CDR3 is CAWSRQVEASYEQYF. The DNA of the CDR3 is TGTGCCTGGAGCCGACAAGTAGAGGCCTCCTACGAGCAGTACTTC.

The chain uses TRBV7-9 and TRBJ2-5; 9 bases align to TRBD1. CDR1 is SEHNR, CDR2 FQNEAQ, per germline (reference sequence). V shed 5 bases and J 5 bases; nucleotides not matched to a gene: 9. The CDR3 spans 15 residues. The chain's CDR3 is CASSAPGQGWETQYF. CDR3 coding DNA: TGTGCCAGCAGCGCCCCGGGACAGGGTTGGGAGACCCAGTACTTC.

About this clonotype itself: A read error may explain this, as a much larger clone is one base away. The genes are TRBV30 and TRBJ2-2; D is uncertain. V shed 5 bases and J shed 7 bases, with 8 bases lying between them. From germline, CDR1 is GTSNPN and CDR2 SVGIG (reference sequence). The CDR3 consists of 11 residues. DNA of the CDR3: TGTGCCTGGGTGTCGGGCGGGGAGCTGTTTTTT. It translates to CAWVSGGELFF. The complete variable domain, with remaining parts taken from reference TRBV30 and TRBJ2-2, reads SQTIHQWPATLVQPVGSPLSLECTVEGTSNPNLYWYRQAAGRGLQLLFYSVGIGQISSEVPQNLSASRPQDRQFILSSKKLLLSDSGFYLCAWVSGGELFFGEGSRLTVL.

This clonotype has ten or more counts. CDR3 residues: CASSAGQVVTEAFF. CDR3 sequence (DNA): TGTGCCAGCAGCGCGGGACAGGTTGTGACTGAAGCTTTCTTT. The chain combines TRBV2 with TRBJ1-1; TRBD1 aligns across 8 bases. CDR1 is SNHLY and CDR2 is FYNNEI in the germline V gene. Trimming removed 6 bases from V and 5 bases from J; junction bases left unmatched: 8. The CDR3 sequence is 14 residues long.